Shown below are 21 T cell receptor beta chains from a single sample sequenced in a study of memory B cells and T cells in multiple sclerosis. Separate sequencing covered autoproliferating (CFSE-dim) and non-proliferating (CFSE-high) T cells from stimulus-free culture. Replicate wells were pooled after roughly 7 days of stimulus-free culture of more than 45 million CFSE-labeled PBMCs. The antigens for these receptors are not known. The data were produced by immunoSEQ multiplex PCR, yet TCRdb's version contains in-frame clones alone and is incomplete. The table includes about 46,000 clones, over 75% detected once. The sequencing input was PBMCs from blood kept in culture. All receptors come from a human donor with multiple sclerosis.

CDR3 DNA: TGTGCCAGCAGCTCCTCAGTAGGCGAGGGGACCCAGTACTTC. It is translated as CASSSSVGEGTQYF. The V and J genes are TRBV11-3 and TRBJ2-5; perhaps TRBD2 as D (5 bases). This CDR3 has 14 amino acids. The V end was cut by 4 bases, the J end by 7 bases, with 16 bases between. Germline CDR1 and CDR2: SGHNT and YENEEA.

The chain carries TRBV5-1 and TRBJ2-2; no reliable D call. The length of the CDR3 is 15 residues. The V gene's germline CDR1 is SGHRS and CDR2 YFSETQ. V shed 0 bases and J shed 0 bases, with 6 bases lying between them. CDR3 loop: CASSLDSANTGELFF. CDR3 sequence (DNA): TGCGCCAGCAGCTTGGACAGCGCGAACACCGGGGAGCTGTTTTTT.

The gene calls are TRBV28 and TRBJ1-5; tentatively, D is TRBD1 (5 bases). The CDR3 is made up of 15 amino acids. From germline, CDR1 is MDHEN and CDR2 SYDVKM. The V end lost 2 bases, the J end lost 1 base, and 9 bases lay between the germline ends. The CDR3 sequence: CASSLQGESNQPQHF. CDR3 bases: TGTGCCAGCAGTTTACAAGGGGAGAGCAATCAGCCCCAGCATTTT.

This chain uses TRBV9 with TRBJ1-1; no definite D call. Trimming stripped 6 bases from V and 6 bases from J, with 12 bases between. CDR3 length equals 12 residues. Germline V gene sequence: CDR1 SGDLS, CDR2 YYNGEE. The CDR3 region has the DNA TGTGCCAGCACAGACCTAACCCCTGAAGCTTTCTTT. Protein sequence: CASTDLTPEAFF.

The chain joins TRBV5-1 to TRBJ1-2; 9 bases line up with TRBD1. CDR3 size: 15 residues. V shed 2 bases, J shed 4 bases, and the junction held 6 bases outside the gene matches. Per germline, CDR1 SGHRS and CDR2 YFSETQ. CDR3 DNA: TGCGCCAGCAGCTTAGGGACAGGGTTGGGCTATGGCTACACCTTC. Its protein product is CASSLGTGLGYGYTF.

CDR3 region: CASSESAGGSTDTQYF. As DNA, the CDR3 is TGTGCCAGCAGTGAATCAGCGGGGGGTTCCACAGATACGCAGTATTTT. This rearrangement joins TRBV6-4 to TRBJ2-3; 9 nucleotides match TRBD2. V shed 3 bases, J shed 2 bases, and the junction held 6 bases outside the gene matches. The CDR3 runs to 16 residues. CDR1 MRHNA and CDR2 SNTAGT come from the germline V gene.

The chain recombines TRBV6-5 with TRBJ1-2, with D unclear. Trimming removed 4 bases at V and 2 bases at J, with 11 bases between. The germline CDR1 and CDR2 sequences are MNHEY and SVGAGI. The CDR3 contains 14 residues. The CDR3 protein is CASSSPGENYGYTF. The CDR3 nucleotides are TGTGCCAGCAGTTCCCCGGGCGAAAACTATGGCTACACCTTC.

This chain uses TRBV14 with TRBJ1-5; no definite D call. The germline CDR1 and CDR2 sequences are SGHDN and FVKESK. Trimming took 3 bases from V and 4 from J, leaving 7 bases between them. The CDR3 totals 13 residues. CDR3 nucleotides: TGTGCCAGCAGCCAGCGCGGGAATCAGCCCCAGCATTTT. Translation gives CASSQRGNQPQHF.

The CDR3: CASSDEETQYF. Here the CDR3 DNA reads TGTGCCAGCAGCGACGAAGAGACCCAGTACTTC. The chain employs TRBV6-5 and TRBJ2-5; D unclear. Germline CDR1 is MNHEY and CDR2 is SVGAGI. Trimming shortened V by 6 bases and J by 3 bases, and 5 bases separated the two germline ends. The CDR3 runs to 11 residues.

This clone appeared a few times. The chain carries TRBV4-1 and TRBJ2-7; D is uncertain. Per the germline V gene, CDR1 is MGHRA and CDR2 is YSYEKL. V was clipped by 1 base and J by 5 bases, with 3 bases between them. The CDR3 sequence is 11 residues long. CDR3 sequence: CASSQGDEQYF. CDR3 in DNA: TGCGCCAGCAGCCAAGGTGACGAGCAGTACTTC.

The chain carries TRBV6-6 and TRBJ1-5, with a tentative D call TRBD1 (5 bases). Germline V gene lookup returns CDR1 MNHNY and CDR2 SVGAGI (reference sequence). V gave up 2 bases and J gave up 1 base, with 9 bases separating them. This CDR3 region has 15 residues. In DNA form, the CDR3 reads TGTGCCAGCAGTTACCTCGGGGGGAGCAATCAGCCCCAGCATTTT. Its translation: CASSYLGGSNQPQHF.

The CDR3 DNA reads TGTGCCAGCAGCTTGGAGAACATGAACACTGAAGCTTTCTTT. This gives the protein CASSLENMNTEAFF. The chain joins TRBV5-4 to TRBJ1-1, with D unclear. The V and J ends lost 0 bases and 0 bases respectively, with 6 bases between them. CDR3 length: 14 amino acids. Germline-derived CDR1 and CDR2 are SGHNT and YYREEE (reference sequence). Full variable domain (remainder filled in from reference TRBV5-4 and TRBJ1-1): ETGVTQSPTHLIKTRGQQVTLRCSSQSGHNTVSWYQQALGQGPQFIFQYYREEENGRGNFPPRFSGLQFPNYSSELNVNALELDDSALYLCASSLENMNTEAFFGQGTRLTVV.

The J gene is TRBJ1-2, the V gene TRBV5-1; 7 nucleotides align to TRBD1. The trim removed 4 bases at V and 4 bases at J, leaving 7 bases unmatched. The germline V gene has CDR1 SGHRS and CDR2 YFSETQ. The CDR3 consists of 14 residues. The CDR3 region has the DNA TGCGCCAGCAGCCAACAACAGGGGACCTATGGCTACACCTTC. This encodes CASSQQQGTYGYTF.

The chain couples TRBV4-3 to TRBJ1-6; D gene unclear. CDR1 and CDR2 from the germline V gene are LGHNA and YSLEER. The length of the CDR3 is 15 residues. With 5 bases removed from V and 2 bases from J, the gap between germline ends came to 10 bases. CDR3 amino acids: CASSYNGAYNSPLHF. The CDR3 DNA follows: TGCGCCAGCAGCTATAACGGAGCCTATAATTCACCCCTCCACTTT.

CDR3 sequence reads: CASSSGTNEKLFF. DNA for the CDR3: TGTGCCAGCAGTTCCGGGACTAATGAAAAACTGTTTTTT. V gene TRBV7-2 combines with J gene TRBJ1-4; D uncertain. Germline-derived CDR1 and CDR2 are SGHTA and FQGNSA. V lost 6 bases and J lost 2, with 7 bases in between. The CDR3 spans 13 residues.

The chain carries TRBV7-2 and TRBJ1-5, with TRBD1 matching 10 bases. With 4 bases clipped from V and 3 bases from J, the junction kept 3 bases outside the gene matches. This CDR3 contains 15 residues. In germline, CDR1 is SGHTA, CDR2 FQGNSA. The CDR3 here is CASSSGQGFNQPQHF. CDR3 DNA: TGTGCCAGCAGCTCGGGACAGGGGTTCAATCAGCCCCAGCATTTT. The whole variable domain, remainder taken from reference TRBV7-2 and TRBJ1-5, is GAGVSQSPSNKVTEKGKDVELRCDPISGHTALYWYRQSLGQGLEFLIYFQGNSAPDKSGLPSDRFSAERTGGSVSTLTIQRTQQEDSAVYLCASSSGQGFNQPQHFGDGTRLSIL.

The chain uses TRBV19 and TRBJ2-6; D unresolved. The CDR3 consists of 15 residues. Germline-derived CDR1 and CDR2 are LNHDA and SQIVND (reference sequence). Trimming shortened V by 5 bases and J by 0 bases, and 8 bases separated the two germline ends. DNA for the CDR3: TGTGCCAGTAGTCCATCGAGCTCTGGGGCCAACGTCCTGACTTTC. It yields the protein CASSPSSSGANVLTF.

J is TRBJ2-7 and V is TRBV5-1; D may be TRBD2 (5 bases). Per germline, CDR1 SGHRS and CDR2 YFSETQ. This CDR3 spans 12 amino acids. The ends were cut back, 1 base at V and 6 bases at J, with 8 bases in the middle. As DNA, the CDR3 is TGCGCCAGCAGCTTGACGGGGTCCGAGCAGTACTTC. Translated, it gives CASSLTGSEQYF.

This chain joins TRBV7-2 and TRBJ2-7; no definite D call. V was shortened by 2 bases and J by 5 bases, with 13 bases between the two germline ends. The length of the CDR3 is 14 residues. Per the germline V gene, CDR1 is SGHTA and CDR2 is FQGNSA. In DNA, the CDR3 is TGTGCCAGCAGCTTACCGACATTACTAAACGAGCAGTACTTC. It specifies CASSLPTLLNEQYF. The whole variable domain, filled in from reference TRBV7-2 and TRBJ2-7, reads GAGVSQSPSNKVTEKGKDVELRCDPISGHTALYWYRQSLGQGLEFLIYFQGNSAPDKSGLPSDRFSAERTGGSVSTLTIQRTQQEDSAVYLCASSLPTLLNEQYFGPGTRLTVT.

The V gene is TRBV28, the J gene TRBJ2-3; D not resolved. The germline CDR1 and CDR2 sequences are MDHEN and SYDVKM. The ends were cut back, 1 base at V and 0 bases at J, with 5 bases in the middle. The CDR3 is made up of 14 amino acids. This CDR3 is CASSLLGSTDTQYF. The CDR3 region has the DNA TGTGCCAGCAGTTTATTGGGCAGCACAGATACGCAGTATTTT.

This sequence joins TRBV29-1 and TRBJ1-2; D is possibly TRBD1 (6 bases). Germline values: CDR1 SQVTM, CDR2 ANQGSEA. This CDR3 comprises 13 residues. V was cut by 7 bases and J by 0 bases, with 12 bases left in between. The CDR3 DNA reads TGCAGCGCCCGGGACACTACTAACTATGGCTACACCTTC. It translates to CSARDTTNYGYTF. The full variable domain, completed using reference TRBV29-1 and TRBJ1-2, is SAVISQKPSRDICQRGTSLTIQCQVDSQVTMMFWYRQQPGQSLTLIATANQGSEATYESGFVIDKFPISRPNLTFSTLTVSNMSPEDSSIYLCSARDTTNYGYTFGSGTRLTVV.